This T cell receptor (beta chain) was identified during a study of cytomegalovirus exposure and HLA in healthy donors. Findings and caveats of the study: By a later analysis, the bulk of CMV-associated TCR beta chains appeared HLA-restricted. Some public TCRs appeared in many individuals, while most sequences were rare.

This CDR3 region has 14 residues. Germline V gives CDR1 SQVTM, CDR2 ANQGSEA. V was pared by 5 bases and J by 11 bases, with 23 bases between. Details on this clone: Its cognate antigen is unknown.

Primers for the PCR totalled 60 Vbeta and 13 Jbeta. Per the authors' pipeline: Tens of millions of unique TCR beta chains, 9 million to 11 million shared, were counted in a later analysis. Profiling relied on immunoSEQ multiplex PCR, and the TCRdb table lists in-frame clones only, not all of them. V, J and clone size derive from that table, while D and trimming were established from the DNA sequence. The sample lists 170,000 or so clones, around 79% seen once, with around 0.74% in the top ten. The TCR originated in a woman between 35 and 50 years old in good health and CMV-seronegative. The chain recombines TRBV29-1 with TRBJ2-3; possible D gene TRBD1, 5 bases. Material for sequencing was PBMCs. CDR3 coding DNA: TGCAGCGTTTTTCGTGGCGCGACCCCCCAGGGGCAGTATTTT. Protein: CSVFRGATPQGQYF.